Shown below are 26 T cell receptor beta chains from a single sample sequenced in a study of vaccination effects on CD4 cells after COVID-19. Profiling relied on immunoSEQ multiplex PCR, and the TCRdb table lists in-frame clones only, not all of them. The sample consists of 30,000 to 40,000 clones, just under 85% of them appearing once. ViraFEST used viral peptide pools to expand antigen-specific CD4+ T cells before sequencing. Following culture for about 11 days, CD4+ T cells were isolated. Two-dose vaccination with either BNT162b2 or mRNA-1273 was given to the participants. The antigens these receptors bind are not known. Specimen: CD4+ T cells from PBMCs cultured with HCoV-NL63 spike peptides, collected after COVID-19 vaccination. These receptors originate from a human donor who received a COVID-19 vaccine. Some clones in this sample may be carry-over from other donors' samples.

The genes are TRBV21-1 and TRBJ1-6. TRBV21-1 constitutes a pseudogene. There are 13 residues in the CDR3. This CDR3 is CASRRSYNSPLHF. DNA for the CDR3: TGTGCCAGCAGGAGGTCCTATAATTCACCCCTCCACTTT.

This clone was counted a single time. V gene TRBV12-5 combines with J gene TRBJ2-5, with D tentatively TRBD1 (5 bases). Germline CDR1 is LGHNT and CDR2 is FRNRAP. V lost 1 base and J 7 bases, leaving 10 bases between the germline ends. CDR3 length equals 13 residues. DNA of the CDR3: TGTGCTAGTGGTTTGGCGCCCCAGGGGACCCAGTACTTC. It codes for CASGLAPQGTQYF.

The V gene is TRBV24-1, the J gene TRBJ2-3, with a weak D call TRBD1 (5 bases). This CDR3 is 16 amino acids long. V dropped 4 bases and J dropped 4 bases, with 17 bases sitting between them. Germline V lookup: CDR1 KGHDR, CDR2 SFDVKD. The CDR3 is CATSDPSRGWADTQYF. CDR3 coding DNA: TGTGCCACCAGTGACCCATCAAGGGGTTGGGCAGATACGCAGTATTTT.

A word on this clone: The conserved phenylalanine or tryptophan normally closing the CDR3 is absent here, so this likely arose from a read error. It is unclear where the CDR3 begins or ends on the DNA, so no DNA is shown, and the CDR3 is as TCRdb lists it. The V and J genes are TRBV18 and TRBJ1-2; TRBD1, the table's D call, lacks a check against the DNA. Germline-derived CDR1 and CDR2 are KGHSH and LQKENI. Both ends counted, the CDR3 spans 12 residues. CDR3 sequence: CASSSRIGQPIY.

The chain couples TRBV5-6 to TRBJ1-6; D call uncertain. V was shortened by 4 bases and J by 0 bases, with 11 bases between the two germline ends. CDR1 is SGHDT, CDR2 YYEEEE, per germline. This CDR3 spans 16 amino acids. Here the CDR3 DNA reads TGTGCCAGCAGCCGACGGTCGAGCTCCTATAATTCACCCCTCCACTTT. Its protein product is CASSRRSSSYNSPLHF.

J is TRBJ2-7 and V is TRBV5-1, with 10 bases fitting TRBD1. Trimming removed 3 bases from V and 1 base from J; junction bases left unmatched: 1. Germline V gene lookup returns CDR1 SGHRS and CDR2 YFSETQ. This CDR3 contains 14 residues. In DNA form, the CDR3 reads TGCGCCAGCAGCTCGGGACAGGGGTCCTACGAGCAGTACGTC. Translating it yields CASSSGQGSYEQYV.

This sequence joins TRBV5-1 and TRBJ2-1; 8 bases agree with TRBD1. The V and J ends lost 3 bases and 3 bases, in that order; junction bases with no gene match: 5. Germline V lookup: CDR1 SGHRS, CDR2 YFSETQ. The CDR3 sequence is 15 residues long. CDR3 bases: TGCGCCAGCAGCTATGCGGACAGGGACTACAATGAGCAGTTCTTC. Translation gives CASSYADRDYNEQFF.

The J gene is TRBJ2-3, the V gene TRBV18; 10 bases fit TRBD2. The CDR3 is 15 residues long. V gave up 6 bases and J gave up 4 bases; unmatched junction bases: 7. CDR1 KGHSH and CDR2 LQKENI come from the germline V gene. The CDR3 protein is CASSLSGGRADTQYF. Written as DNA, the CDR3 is TGTGCCAGCTCCCTTAGCGGGGGGCGCGCAGATACGCAGTATTTT.

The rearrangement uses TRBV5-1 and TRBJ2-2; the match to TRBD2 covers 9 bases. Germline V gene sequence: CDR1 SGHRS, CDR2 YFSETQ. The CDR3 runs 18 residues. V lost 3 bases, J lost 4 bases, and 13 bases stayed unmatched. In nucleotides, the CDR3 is TGCGCCAGCAGCTGGCTTTTCATCGCGGGGGGGACCACCGGGGAGCTGTTTTTT. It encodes CASSWLFIAGGTTGELFF. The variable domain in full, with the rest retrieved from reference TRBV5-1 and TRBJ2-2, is KAGVTQTPRYLIKTRGQQVTLSCSPISGHRSVSWYQQTPGQGLQFLFEYFSETQRNKGNFPGRFSGRQFSNSRSEMNVSTLELGDSALYLCASSWLFIAGGTTGELFFGEGSRLTVL.

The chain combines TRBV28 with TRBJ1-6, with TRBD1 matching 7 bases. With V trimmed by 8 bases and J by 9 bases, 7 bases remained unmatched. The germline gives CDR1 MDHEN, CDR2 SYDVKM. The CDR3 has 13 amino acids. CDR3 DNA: TGTGCCAGCTCCCCCAACAGGGGTTCACCCCTCCACTTT. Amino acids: CASSPNRGSPLHF. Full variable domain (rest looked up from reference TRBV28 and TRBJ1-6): DVKVTQSSRYLVKRTGEKVFLECVQDMDHENMFWYRQDPGLGLRLIYFSYDVKMKEKGDIPEGYSVSREKKERFSLILESASTNQTSMYLCASSPNRGSPLHFGNGTRLTVT.

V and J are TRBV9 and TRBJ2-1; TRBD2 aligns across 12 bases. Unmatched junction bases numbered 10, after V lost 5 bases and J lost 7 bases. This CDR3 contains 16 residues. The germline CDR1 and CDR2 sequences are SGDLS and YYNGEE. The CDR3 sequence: CASSALGTSGQNEQFF. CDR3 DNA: TGTGCCAGCAGTGCCCTAGGGACTAGCGGGCAAAATGAGCAGTTCTTC.

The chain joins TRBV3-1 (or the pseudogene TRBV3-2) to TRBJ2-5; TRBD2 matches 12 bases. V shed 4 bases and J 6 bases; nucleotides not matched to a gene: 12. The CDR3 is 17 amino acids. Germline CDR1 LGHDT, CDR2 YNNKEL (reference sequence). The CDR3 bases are TGTGCCAGCAGCCTCTGGCTCTCTAGCGGGGGGGCGAAGACCCAGTACTTC. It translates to CASSLWLSSGGAKTQYF.

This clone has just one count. CDR3 DNA: TGTGCCAGCAGCGTAGAGGGACAGGGGAGAGAGACCCAGTACTTC. Translated, it gives CASSVEGQGRETQYF. This rearrangement joins TRBV9 to TRBJ2-5, with 10 bases fitting TRBD1. CDR3 length: 15 amino acids. Losses at the gene ends were 0 bases for V and 4 bases for J; bases not matched to a gene: 3. CDR1 SGDLS and CDR2 YYNGEE come from the germline V gene.

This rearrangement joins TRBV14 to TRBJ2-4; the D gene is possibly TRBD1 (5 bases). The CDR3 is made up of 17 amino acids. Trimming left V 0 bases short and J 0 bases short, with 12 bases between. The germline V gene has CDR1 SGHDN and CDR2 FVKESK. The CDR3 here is CASSQDSKGLAKNIQYF. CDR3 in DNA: TGTGCCAGCAGCCAAGATTCGAAGGGGCTAGCCAAAAACATTCAGTACTTC.

CDR3 amino acids: CASSPPQGYYGYTF. Here the CDR3 DNA reads TGTGCCAGCTCACCACCCCAGGGGTACTATGGCTACACCTTC. This chain joins TRBV18 and TRBJ1-2; tentative D call: TRBD1 (6 bases). The V end lost 0 bases, the J end lost 3 bases, and 8 bases lay between the germline ends. The CDR3 runs 14 residues. Germline V gives CDR1 KGHSH, CDR2 LQKENI.

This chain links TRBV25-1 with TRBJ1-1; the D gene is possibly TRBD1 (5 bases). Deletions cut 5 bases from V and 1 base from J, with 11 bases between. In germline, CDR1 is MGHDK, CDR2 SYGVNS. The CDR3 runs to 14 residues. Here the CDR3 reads CASSPPGRNTEAFF. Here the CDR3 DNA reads TGTGCCAGCAGTCCCCCGGGACGGAACACTGAAGCTTTCTTT.

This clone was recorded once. CDR3 DNA: TGTGCCAGCTCACCACCGGGACAGGGTCGAGTCGAGCAGTACTTC. Translation gives CASSPPGQGRVEQYF. V is TRBV18 and J is TRBJ2-7; 9 bases map to TRBD1. Trimming at V came to 0 bases and at J to 6 bases, leaving 6 bases not matched to a gene. This CDR3 has 15 residues. Germline-derived CDR1 and CDR2 are KGHSH and LQKENI.

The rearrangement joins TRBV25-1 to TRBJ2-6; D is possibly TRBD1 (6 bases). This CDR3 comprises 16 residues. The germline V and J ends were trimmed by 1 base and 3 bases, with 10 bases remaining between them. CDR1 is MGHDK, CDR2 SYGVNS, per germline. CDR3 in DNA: TGTGCCAGCAGTGAATGGGGGCGCGGTGGGGCCAACGTCCTGACTTTC. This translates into CASSEWGRGGANVLTF.

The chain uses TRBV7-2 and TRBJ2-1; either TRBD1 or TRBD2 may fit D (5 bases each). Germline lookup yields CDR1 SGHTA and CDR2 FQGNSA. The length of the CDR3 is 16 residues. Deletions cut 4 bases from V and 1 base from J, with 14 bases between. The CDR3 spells CASSSHGTFSYNEQFF. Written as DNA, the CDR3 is TGTGCCAGCAGCTCACACGGGACGTTTTCCTACAATGAGCAGTTCTTC.

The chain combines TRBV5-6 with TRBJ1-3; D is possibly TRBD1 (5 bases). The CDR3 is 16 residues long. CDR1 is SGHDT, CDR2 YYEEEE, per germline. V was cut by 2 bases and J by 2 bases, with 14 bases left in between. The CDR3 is CASSFTGSAPGNTIYF. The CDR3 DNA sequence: TGTGCCAGCAGCTTCACAGGCTCCGCTCCTGGAAACACCATATATTTT.

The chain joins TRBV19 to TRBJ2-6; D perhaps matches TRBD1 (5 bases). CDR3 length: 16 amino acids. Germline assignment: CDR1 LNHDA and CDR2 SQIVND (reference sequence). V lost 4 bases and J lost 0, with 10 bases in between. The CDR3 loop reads CASSKRQSSGANVLTF. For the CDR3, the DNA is TGTGCCAGTAGTAAGAGACAGTCCTCTGGGGCCAACGTCCTGACTTTC.

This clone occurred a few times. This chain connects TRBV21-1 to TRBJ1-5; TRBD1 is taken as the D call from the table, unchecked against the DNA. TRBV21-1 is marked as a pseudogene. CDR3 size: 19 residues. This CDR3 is CASSKNGTGLLGSNQPQHF. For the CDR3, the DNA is TGTGCCAGCAGCAAAAACGGGACAGGGCTCTTGGGGAGCAATCAGCCCCAGCATTTT.

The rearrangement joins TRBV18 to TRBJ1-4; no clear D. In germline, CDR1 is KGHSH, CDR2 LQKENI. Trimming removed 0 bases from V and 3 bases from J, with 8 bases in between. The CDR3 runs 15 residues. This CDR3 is CASSPPGRANEKLFF. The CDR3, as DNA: TGTGCCAGCTCACCACCGGGGAGGGCTAATGAAAAACTGTTTTTT.

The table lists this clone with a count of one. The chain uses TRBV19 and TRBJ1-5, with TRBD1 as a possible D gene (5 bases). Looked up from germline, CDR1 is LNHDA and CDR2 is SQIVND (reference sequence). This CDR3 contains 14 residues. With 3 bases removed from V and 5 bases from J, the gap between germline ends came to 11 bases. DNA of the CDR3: TGTGCCAGTAGTATCAGAGGGGCAGATCAGCCCCAGCATTTT. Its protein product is CASSIRGADQPQHF.

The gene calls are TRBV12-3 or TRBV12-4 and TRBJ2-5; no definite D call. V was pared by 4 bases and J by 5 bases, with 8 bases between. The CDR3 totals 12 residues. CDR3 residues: CASSWGPETQYF. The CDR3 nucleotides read TGTGCCAGCAGTTGGGGTCCCGAGACCCAGTACTTC.

The CDR3, as DNA: TGCGCCAGCAGCCTGCAACTAGCGGGGGACACTGAAGCTTTCTTT. Translating it yields CASSLQLAGDTEAFF. This chain joins TRBV4-1 and TRBJ1-1; TRBD1 is a possible D gene (5 bases). CDR1 is MGHRA, CDR2 YSYEKL, per germline. V gave up 4 bases and J gave up 3 bases, with 15 bases separating them. The CDR3 contains 15 residues.